This is a list of T cell receptor beta chains from one sample in a study of control samples from healthy donors and cancer patients. Clones were read by immunoSEQ multiplex PCR, and TCRdb kept only the in-frame ones, dropping some. The data show around 140,000 clones, with 91% seen just once and approximately 3% held by the top ten. The sample taken for sequencing was blood. These receptors were taken from a young man in good health. CDR3s include the opening cysteine and the closing phenylalanine or tryptophan. The D gene is left open where the match is weak. Part of the rows lack a size; the others show once, few, many or a class for expanded clones.

CDR3	DNA	size	V	J	D
CASSPTGGETEAFF	TGTGCCAGCAGCCCTACAGGGGGCGAAACTGAAGCTTTCTTT	.	TRBV7-9	TRBJ1-1	TRBD1
CAVRGAGGPNEQFF	TGTGCCGTCAGGGGAGCGGGGGGGCCGAATGAGCAGTTCTTC	.	TRBV6-5	TRBJ2-1	TRBD2
CASSESRTLEQYF	TGTGCCAGCAGTGAATCTAGAACGCTAGAGCAGTACTTC	.	TRBV6-1	TRBJ2-7	.
CASSLADREAYGYTF	TGTGCCAGCAGCTTGGCCGACAGGGAGGCCTATGGCTACACCTTC	.	TRBV5-8	TRBJ1-2	TRBD1
CASSEGQGGNQPQHF	TGTGCCAGCAGCGAGGGACAGGGCGGCAATCAGCCCCAGCATTTT	.	TRBV9	TRBJ1-5	TRBD1
CASSIVQGGYQPQHF	TGTGCCAGTAGTATAGTCCAGGGGGGATATCAGCCCCAGCATTTT	.	TRBV19	TRBJ1-5	TRBD1
CAWGGLGDTEAFF	TGTGCCTGGGGGGGGCTAGGGGACACTGAAGCTTTCTTT	.	TRBV30	TRBJ1-1	.
CASSLDSGFTNYEQYF	TGTGCCAGCAGCTTAGATTCGGGGTTTACCAACTACGAGCAGTACTTC	.	TRBV11-2	TRBJ2-7	.
CASSRTDTQYF	TGTGCCAGCAGCCGCACAGATACGCAGTATTTT	once	TRBV9	TRBJ2-3	.
CASSFLRVGTEAFF	TGTGCCAGCAGCTTCCTAAGAGTGGGAACTGAAGCTTTCTTT	.	TRBV7-8	TRBJ1-1	.
CASSFGGLPEAFF	TGTGCCAGCAGCTTCGGAGGATTACCTGAAGCTTTCTTT	.	TRBV12-3/TRBV12-4	TRBJ1-1	.
CASSVALGRGSGNTIYF	TGTGCCAGCAGCGTAGCTTTGGGCCGCGGCTCCGGAAACACCATATATTTT	.	TRBV9	TRBJ1-3	.
CSVAGQGNQPQHF	TGCAGCGTTGCGGGGCAGGGCAATCAGCCCCAGCATTTT	.	TRBV29-1	TRBJ1-5	.
CASSLRDRGSSPLHF	TGTGCCAGCAGTTTGAGGGACAGGGGAAGTTCACCCCTCCACTTT	.	TRBV28	TRBJ1-6	TRBD1
CASSLGTADYGYTF	TGTGCCAGCAGCTTAGGGACAGCTGACTATGGCTACACCTTC	.	TRBV7-8	TRBJ1-2	.
CASSYIGDPNYGYTF	TGTGCCAGCAGTTACATCGGGGACCCCAACTATGGCTACACCTTC	.	TRBV6-5	TRBJ1-2	.
CASSLDSGSRRGTYEQYF	TGTGCCAGCAGCTTAGATAGTGGCAGTCGGCGGGGCACCTACGAGCAGTACTTC	.	TRBV7-2	TRBJ2-7	.
CSVGQVTETQYF	TGCAGCGTAGGACAGGTTACTGAGACCCAGTACTTC	.	TRBV29-1	TRBJ2-5	TRBD1
CASSPTAGEQYF	TGTGCCAGCAGCCCAACCGCGGGGGAGCAGTACTTC	.	TRBV9	TRBJ2-7	.
CASSLALAGDPSYNEQFF	TGCGCCAGCAGCTTGGCGCTAGCGGGGGATCCTTCCTACAATGAGCAGTTCTTC	.	TRBV5-1	TRBJ2-1	TRBD2
CASRGQGSNQPQHF	TGTGCCAGCCGAGGACAGGGAAGCAATCAGCCCCAGCATTTT	.	TRBV6-5	TRBJ1-5	TRBD1
CASSQDWRGQNEQFF	TGTGCCAGCAGCCAAGATTGGAGAGGGCAAAATGAGCAGTTCTTC	once	TRBV3-1/TRBV3-2	TRBJ2-1	.
CASSQGEGGLAKNIQYF	TGTGCCAGCAGCCAAGGGGAGGGGGGTCTAGCCAAAAACATTCAGTACTTC	once	TRBV3-1/TRBV3-2	TRBJ2-4	.
CSVISVGQGPTEAFF	TGCAGCGTCATCTCAGTGGGACAGGGGCCCACTGAAGCTTTCTTT	.	TRBV29-1	TRBJ1-1	TRBD1
CSAQGGANYGYTF	TGCAGCGCACAAGGGGGAGCTAACTATGGCTACACCTTC	.	TRBV29-1	TRBJ1-2	.
CASSEGSGWGYTF	TGTGCCAGCAGTGAAGGGTCAGGGTGGGGCTACACCTTC	.	TRBV6-1	TRBJ1-2	.
CASSLDRVGYTF	TGCGCCAGCAGCTTGGACAGAGTTGGCTACACCTTC	once	TRBV5-1	TRBJ1-2	.
CASSEWTFGTEDSPLHF	TGTGCCAGCAGTGAATGGACCTTTGGGACGGAAGATTCACCCCTCCACTTT	.	TRBV25-1	TRBJ1-6	.
CASSLGSRGNEQYF	TGTGCCAGCAGCTTAGGGTCCAGGGGCAACGAGCAGTACTTC	.	TRBV11-2	TRBJ2-7	.
CASSLRGAGGPSTDTQYF	TGTGCCAGCAGTTTACGGGGCGCCGGGGGGCCTAGCACAGATACGCAGTATTTT	.	TRBV28	TRBJ2-3	.
CASSTYVTSGGNVYEQYF	TGTGCCAGCAGTACTTACGTCACTAGCGGAGGGAATGTATACGAGCAGTACTTC	.	TRBV28	TRBJ2-7	TRBD2
CASSFEGGQFTDTQYF	TGTGCCAGCAGCTTCGAGGGCGGACAGTTCACAGATACGCAGTATTTT	.	TRBV5-5	TRBJ2-3	.
CATTTYLDTPNYGYTF	TGTGCCACCACAACCTACTTGGACACACCTAACTATGGCTACACCTTC	once	TRBV19	TRBJ1-2	.
CASSIRSGGGTGELFF	TGTGCCAGTAGTATAAGGTCCGGGGGGGGCACCGGGGAGCTGTTTTTT	.	TRBV19	TRBJ2-2	TRBD2
CASSLDPAGVIGELFF	TGTGCCAGCAGCCTTGACCCGGCGGGGGTAATCGGGGAGCTGTTTTTT	.	TRBV3-1/TRBV3-2	TRBJ2-2	TRBD2
CATAKGGYGYTF	TGTGCCACCGCGAAGGGGGGTTATGGCTACACCTTC	.	TRBV10-3	TRBJ1-2	.
CASSGWGTEAFF	TGTGCCAGCAGTGGATGGGGAACTGAAGCTTTCTTT	.	TRBV11-2	TRBJ1-1	.
CASSLTGQGGLGAFF	TGTGCCAGCAGTTTAACGGGACAGGGTGGTTTGGGAGCTTTCTTT	.	TRBV28	TRBJ1-1	TRBD1
CASSLGGRGEYGYTF	TGCGCCAGCAGCTTGGGTGGCAGGGGAGAGTATGGCTACACCTTC	.	TRBV5-1	TRBJ1-2	.
CASSIRQGAYSNQPQHF	TGTGCCAGCAGTATACGACAGGGGGCCTATAGCAATCAGCCCCAGCATTTT	.	TRBV28	TRBJ1-5	TRBD1
CASSLGSQRGNNEQFF	TGTGCCAGCAGCTTAGGTTCCCAGCGGGGAAACAATGAGCAGTTCTTC	.	TRBV7-2	TRBJ2-1	TRBD2
CASHSGGGPGELFF	TGTGCCAGTCATAGCGGGGGAGGTCCCGGGGAGCTGTTTTTT	.	TRBV9	TRBJ2-2	TRBD2
CASFRDRKEAFF	TGTGCCAGCTTCCGTGACAGGAAGGAAGCTTTCTTT	.	TRBV7-9	TRBJ1-1	.
CASSLEADTQYF	TGTGCCAGCAGCTTAGAGGCAGATACGCAGTATTTT	.	TRBV11-2	TRBJ2-3	.
CAFSSGVGNSPLHF	TGTGCCTTCAGCAGTGGGGTAGGAAATTCACCCCTCCACTTT	.	TRBV7-3	TRBJ1-6	.
CASSEAGGIYGYTF	TGTGCCAGCAGTGAGGCAGGGGGCATCTATGGCTACACCTTC	.	TRBV6-1	TRBJ1-2	TRBD1
CASSLAGVGSYGYTF	TGTGCCAGCAGTTTAGCAGGGGTGGGGAGCTATGGCTACACCTTC	.	TRBV27	TRBJ1-2	.